Below, 9 T cell receptor beta chains from the same sample are listed, as sequenced in a study of blood T cell repertoires in COVID-19 (TCRdb year 2020). The library was generated by the immunoSEQ multiplex PCR assay. TCRdb stores this immuneACCESS table with in-frame sequences only. Part of the clones is absent; in the studies checked, under half of the shortfall reflects unresolved V genes, and no reason is known for the rest. The sample contains just over 300,000 clones, almost 90% of them found a single time. Around 4.5% of the sample comes from the top ten. The sample consisted of PBMCs or T cells enriched from blood (not recorded which). The receptors come from a woman aged 18 to 35 with acute COVID-19.

This chain links TRBV9 with TRBJ2-7; D gene ambiguous. V was trimmed by 4 bases and J by 5 bases, leaving 7 bases between them. The germline CDR1 and CDR2 sequences are SGDLS and YYNGEE. The CDR3 contains 11 residues. CDR3 nucleotides: TGTGCCAGCAGCCGAGAAAACGAGCAGTACTTC. Its protein product is CASSRENEQYF.

The chain is built from TRBV11-2 and TRBJ2-3; no clear D. The length of the CDR3 is 15 residues. V was pared by 3 bases and J by 5 bases, with 15 bases between. From germline, CDR1 is SGHAT and CDR2 FQNNGV. CDR3: CASSFRGRTLDTQYF. For the CDR3, the DNA is TGTGCCAGCAGCTTTCGCGGTAGAACATTAGATACGCAGTATTTT.

This clone was detected only a few times. The chain uses TRBV28 and TRBJ1-5, with D unclear. The germline gives CDR1 MDHEN, CDR2 SYDVKM. With 6 bases removed from V and 6 bases from J, the gap between germline ends came to 15 bases. The CDR3 covers 14 residues. DNA for the CDR3: TGTGCCAGCAGCCGGGGTTTGTGGAGTCAGCCCCAGCATTTT. Translated: CASSRGLWSQPQHF.

V and J are TRBV10-3 and TRBJ1-2; D gene unclear. Trimming shortened V by 2 bases and J by 5 bases, and 12 bases separated the two germline ends. Per germline, CDR1 ENHRY and CDR2 SYGVKD. The CDR3 extends over 14 amino acids. CDR3 sequence: CAISEALRGYGYTF. The CDR3, as DNA: TGTGCCATCAGTGAGGCACTACGGGGTTATGGCTACACCTTC.

The chain combines TRBV11-2 with TRBJ2-1; the match to TRBD2 covers 7 bases. This CDR3 region has 12 residues. V was pared by 5 bases and J by 9 bases, with 4 bases of the junction left unmatched. From germline, CDR1 is SGHAT and CDR2 FQNNGV. In DNA, the CDR3 is TGTGCCAGCAGCCCTAGCGGTAGTGAGCAGTTCTTC. This gives the protein CASSPSGSEQFF.

The sample holds a few counts of this clone. The gene calls are TRBV6-5 and TRBJ1-2; D possibly corresponds to TRBD1 (5 bases). The V and J ends lost 6 bases and 4 bases respectively, with 12 bases between them. The CDR3 is made up of 13 amino acids. CDR1 is MNHEY and CDR2 is SVGAGI in the germline V gene. CDR3 in DNA: TGTGCCAGCAGGGCGGGGGAAGGCTATGGCTACACCTTC. It specifies CASRAGEGYGYTF.

V is TRBV6-6 and J is TRBJ2-7; a possible D gene is TRBD1 (6 bases). This CDR3 contains 13 residues. Per germline, CDR1 MNHNY and CDR2 SVGAGI (reference sequence). Trimming shortened V by 2 bases and J by 6 bases, and 11 bases separated the two germline ends. The CDR3 DNA reads as TGTGCCAGCAGTTACGGAACAGGGACCGAGCAGTACTTC. Its translation: CASSYGTGTEQYF.

V and J are TRBV28 and TRBJ1-4, with 8 bases aligning to TRBD1. This CDR3 spans 15 amino acids. Unmatched junction bases numbered 5, after V lost 1 base and J lost 7 bases. CDR1 is MDHEN, CDR2 SYDVKM, per germline. This CDR3 is CASSLYQGAGEKLFF. DNA of the CDR3: TGTGCCAGCAGTTTATATCAGGGGGCGGGTGAAAAACTGTTTTTT.

The count of this clone is one. The chain joins TRBV7-2 to TRBJ2-1; 15 bases match TRBD2. This CDR3 has 14 residues. V shed 4 bases, J shed 14 bases, and the junction held 6 bases outside the gene matches. The germline CDR1 and CDR2 sequences are SGHTA and FQGNSA. The DNA for the CDR3 is TGTGCCAGCAGCTCCGGACTAGCGGGAGGGATTGAGTTCTTC. Residues: CASSSGLAGGIEFF.